Shown below are 10 T cell receptor beta chains from a single sample sequenced in a study of blood T cell repertoires in COVID-19. Clones were read by immunoSEQ multiplex PCR, and TCRdb kept only the in-frame ones, dropping some. The table shows approximately 94,000 clones, with 70% to 90% occurring only once. The sequenced material came from peripheral blood. These receptors all come from a human donor in a cohort sampled during active COVID-19.

CDR3 protein: CASSLMGDSYNEQFF. CDR3 DNA sequence: TGTGCCAGCAGCTTAATGGGAGACTCCTACAATGAGCAGTTCTTC. This chain uses TRBV7-2 with TRBJ2-1; a weak D match, TRBD2 (5 bases). Trimming pared 2 bases from V and 0 bases from J, leaving 8 bases between. The V gene's germline CDR1 is SGHTA and CDR2 FQGNSA. This CDR3 spans 15 amino acids.

The V call is TRBV19, the J call TRBJ2-2; 8 bases agree with TRBD1. The CDR3 has 19 residues. Trimming removed 3 bases from V and 4 bases from J; junction bases left unmatched: 16. The V gene's germline CDR1 is LNHDA and CDR2 SQIVND (reference sequence). This CDR3 reads CASSIWGQGAIRSTGELFF. The DNA of the CDR3 is TGTGCCAGTAGTATTTGGGGTCAGGGGGCGATCCGATCCACCGGGGAGCTGTTTTTT.

The chain couples TRBV2 to TRBJ1-4, with D hard to call. In germline, CDR1 is SNHLY, CDR2 FYNNEI. The CDR3 extends over 12 amino acids. V lost 6 bases and J 8 bases, leaving 10 bases between the germline ends. Here the CDR3 reads CASRRNREKLFF. The DNA for the CDR3 is TGTGCCAGCAGGAGGAATAGAGAAAAACTGTTTTTT.

V usage is TRBV7-9 and J usage is TRBJ2-7; D gene unclear. Trimming removed 5 bases at V and 3 bases at J, with 5 bases between. In germline, CDR1 is SEHNR, CDR2 FQNEAQ (reference sequence). The CDR3 runs to 11 residues. CDR3 residues: CASSPIYEQYF. CDR3 bases: TGTGCCAGCAGCCCAATCTACGAGCAGTACTTC.

The V gene is TRBV5-4, the J gene TRBJ1-4; perhaps TRBD1 as D (6 bases). CDR3 length: 14 residues. V was pared by 4 bases and J by 6 bases, with 13 bases between. CDR1 and CDR2 from the germline V gene are SGHNT and YYREEE (reference sequence). The CDR3: CASSPDRRHEKLFF. In DNA, the CDR3 is TGTGCCAGCAGCCCGGACAGACGCCATGAAAAACTGTTTTTT.

This clone was detected once. The chain is built from TRBV4-1 and TRBJ1-5; D gene unclear. Deletions cut 4 bases from V and 3 bases from J, with 10 bases between. The CDR3 totals 14 residues. CDR1 is MGHRA, CDR2 YSYEKL, per germline. In nucleotides, the CDR3 is TGCGCCAGCAGCCTAGACCTAATCAATCAGCCCCAGCATTTT. Amino acids: CASSLDLINQPQHF.

The chain employs TRBV27 and TRBJ2-1; 10 nucleotides match TRBD2. The CDR3 sequence is 15 residues long. Trimming took 6 bases from V and 5 from J; bases not matched to a gene: 7. Germline loops: CDR1 MNHEY, CDR2 SMNVEV (reference sequence). The CDR3 is CASRKWTSGDNEQFF. CDR3 coding DNA: TGTGCCAGCAGGAAATGGACTAGCGGAGACAATGAGCAGTTCTTC.

On this clone: A junction boundary mismatches the germline segment, possibly from a read error. Here the CDR3 DNA reads TGTGCTAGCAGCCGTCTTTACGAGGAGACCCAGTACTTC. Translated: CASSRLYEETQYF. V is TRBV7-7 and J is TRBJ2-5; no clear D. CDR3 length: 13 amino acids. Germline lookup yields CDR1 SSHAT and CDR2 FNYEAQ (reference sequence).

The chain combines TRBV5-6 with TRBJ2-7; D call uncertain. V dropped 1 base and J dropped 6 bases, with 8 bases sitting between them. The germline gives CDR1 SGHDT, CDR2 YYEEEE. The CDR3 runs 12 residues. The CDR3 DNA is TGTGCCAGCAGCTTGTATTCAGGCGAGCAGTACTTC. Translation gives CASSLYSGEQYF.

The rearrangement links TRBV9 to TRBJ1-5; D might be TRBD1 (6 bases). Trimming cost V 0 bases and J 0 bases, with 13 bases left between them. The CDR3 sequence is 17 residues long. Germline CDR1 reads SGDLS; CDR2 reads YYNGEE. CDR3 nucleotide sequence: TGTGCCAGCAGCGTAGCTTACAGGGTTTATAGCAATCAGCCCCAGCATTTT. It encodes CASSVAYRVYSNQPQHF.